Listed below are T cell receptor beta chains from one sample, sequenced in a study of cytotoxic CD8 clonotypes in ibrutinib-treated CLL. This table comes from immunoSEQ multiplex PCR, and its TCRdb copy is limited to in-frame clones, with some not included. Of some 140,000 clones listed, roughly three quarters are singletons. The sample was PBMCs, taken after 12 months of ibrutinib treatment. Source of these receptors: a human donor with chronic lymphocytic leukemia. Each CDR3 is given with its conserved first and last residue. The D gene is left open where the match is weak. A clone size is listed for some rows: how often the clone was seen (once, few, many), or a class if it is expanded.

TRBJ1-1,TRBD1,-,TRBV5-4,CASSRRDRGNTEAFF,TGTGCCAGCAGCCGCCGGGACAGGGGCAACACTGAAGCTTTCTTT
TRBJ2-7,TRBD2,-,TRBV27,CASGRGGSLSEQYF,TGTGCCAGCGGGAGGGGCGGTTCCCTTTCCGAGCAGTACTTC
TRBJ2-6,-,few,TRBV5-1,CASSLDSGANVLTF,TGCGCCAGCAGCTTGGATTCTGGGGCCAACGTCCTGACTTTC
TRBJ2-1,TRBD2,-,TRBV5-1,CASTPSSGGPYNEQFF,TGCGCCAGCACCCCGTCTAGCGGGGGGCCCTACAATGAGCAGTTCTTC
TRBJ2-1,TRBD1,once,TRBV10-2,CASCLMTGSRDEQFF,TGCGCCAGCTGCCTAATGACAGGGAGCAGGGATGAGCAGTTCTTC
TRBJ2-1,-,-,TRBV6-5,CASSYSRIGNEQFF,TGTGCCAGCAGTTACTCGAGAATAGGGAATGAGCAGTTCTTC
TRBJ2-3,TRBD2,-,TRBV5-1,CANKSGRAHLSTDTQYF,TGCGCCAATAAGAGCGGGAGGGCCCACCTTAGCACAGATACGCAGTATTTT
TRBJ2-5,-,-,TRBV4-1,CASSQDMRGNQETQYF,TGCGCCAGCAGCCAAGATATGAGGGGAAACCAAGAGACCCAGTACTTC
TRBJ2-2,TRBD1,-,TRBV7-6,CASSYRQGVPGELFF,TGTGCCAGCAGCTATAGACAGGGGGTCCCCGGGGAGCTGTTTTTT
TRBJ2-3,-,-,TRBV7-6,CASSLATIGATSTDTQYF,TGTGCCAGCAGCTTAGCTACTATTGGAGCGACTAGCACAGATACGCAGTATTTT
TRBJ2-3,TRBD2,-,TRBV18,CASSHGGSTDTQYF,TGTGCCAGCTCACACGGGGGGAGCACAGATACGCAGTATTTT
TRBJ1-2,-,-,TRBV5-5,CASSLEALGYTF,TGTGCCAGCAGCTTGGAAGCCCTAGGCTACACCTTC
TRBJ2-5,TRBD2,-,TRBV7-2,CASSFQGTSGREETQYF,TGTGCCAGCAGCTTTCAAGGGACTAGCGGGAGGGAAGAGACCCAGTACTTC
TRBJ1-3,TRBD1,-,TRBV18,CASSPATGVGNTIYF,TGTGCCAGCTCACCAGCGACAGGGGTCGGAAACACCATATATTTT
TRBJ1-4,-,few,TRBV5-6,CASTKVGGKLFF,TGTGCCAGCACCAAGGTGGGGGGAAAACTGTTTTTT
TRBJ1-4,-,few,TRBV6-5,CASSPSATNEKLFF,TGTGCCAGCAGTCCATCCGCAACTAATGAAAAACTGTTTTTT
TRBJ2-5,TRBD2,-,TRBV6-6,CASSKTSGQETQYF,TGTGCCAGCAGTAAGACTAGCGGCCAAGAGACCCAGTACTTC
TRBJ1-2,TRBD1,-,TRBV27,CASSTQQGRDGYTF,TGTGCCAGCAGTACGCAACAGGGGCGGGATGGCTACACCTTC
TRBJ2-1,-,-,TRBV7-6,CASSHTARQDGYNEQFF,TGTGCCAGCAGCCACACGGCCCGGCAGGACGGGTACAATGAGCAGTTCTTC
TRBJ2-5,TRBD2,-,TRBV9,CASSLDGTSEETQYF,TGTGCCAGCAGCCTTGATGGGACTAGCGAAGAGACCCAGTACTTC
TRBJ2-5,TRBD2,-,TRBV6-1,CASRTTSGSQETQYF,TGTGCCAGCAGAACGACTAGCGGGAGCCAAGAGACCCAGTACTTC
TRBJ2-1,-,-,TRBV9,CASSGVTEEYEQFF,TGTGCCAGCAGCGGTGTGACTGAAGAATATGAGCAGTTCTTC
TRBJ2-1,TRBD1,few,TRBV11-3,CASSTDREDEQFF,TGTGCCAGCAGTACGGACAGGGAGGATGAGCAGTTCTTC
TRBJ2-5,TRBD2,once,TRBV5-1,CASSLGSSGYQETQYF,TGCGCCAGCAGCTTGGGGTCTAGCGGGTACCAAGAGACCCAGTACTTC
TRBJ2-7,-,-,TRBV5-1,CASSLRQSYEQYF,TGCGCCAGCAGCTTAAGACAGTCGTACGAGCAGTACTTC
TRBJ1-5,-,once,TRBV4-3,CASSQDLGLRGSVQPQHF,TGCGCCAGCAGCCAAGATCTGGGGTTGAGGGGATCCGTTCAGCCCCAGCATTTT
TRBJ2-1,TRBD2,-,TRBV5-4,CASSFLTGGPNEQFF,TGTGCCAGCAGCTTCTTAACGGGAGGGCCTAATGAGCAGTTCTTC
TRBJ1-2,-,few,TRBV10-3,CATLGTEYGYTF,TGTGCCACCCTAGGGACCGAGTATGGCTACACCTTC
TRBJ2-2,-,-,TRBV7-2,CASSSLTGTTGELFF,TGTGCCAGCAGCTCTTTGACGGGAACCACCGGGGAGCTGTTTTTT
TRBJ2-1,TRBD2,-,TRBV29-1,CSVEHRLAGDEQFF,TGCAGCGTTGAACATCGACTAGCGGGAGATGAGCAGTTCTTC
TRBJ2-2,TRBD2,-,TRBV9,CASSVAEWEGPWRSTGELFF,TGTGCCAGCAGCGTAGCTGAGTGGGAGGGCCCCTGGCGAAGCACCGGGGAGCTGTTTTTT
TRBJ2-2,-,-,TRBV11-2,CASSQGRTGELFF,TGTGCCAGCAGCCAGGGGAGAACCGGGGAGCTGTTTTTT
TRBJ2-3,-,-,TRBV30,CAWSVSFGTDTQYF,TGTGCCTGGAGTGTGAGTTTCGGGACAGATACGCAGTATTTT
TRBJ1-1,TRBD1,-,TRBV10-3,CAISYRGSDTEAFF,TGTGCCATCAGCTACAGGGGGTCGGACACTGAAGCTTTCTTT
TRBJ2-7,TRBD1,-,TRBV15,CATSSGQGNSYEQYF,TGTGCCACCAGCAGTGGACAGGGTAACTCCTACGAGCAGTACTTC
TRBJ2-7,-,-,TRBV19,CASSIDPGHQEQYF,TGTGCCAGTAGTATAGATCCGGGACATCAAGAGCAGTACTTC
TRBJ2-7,TRBD1,-,TRBV19,CASSIPTGFGEQYF,TGTGCCAGTAGTATACCGACAGGGTTCGGCGAGCAGTACTTC
TRBJ2-7,-,-,TRBV6-5,CASSLGTGRYEQYF,TGTGCCAGCAGCCTAGGTACGGGGCGCTACGAGCAGTACTTC
TRBJ2-7,-,-,TRBV27,CASRLTRASSYEQYF,TGTGCCAGCAGATTGACTAGAGCTAGCTCCTACGAGCAGTACTTC
TRBJ2-7,TRBD2,-,TRBV7-8,CASSFTSGFHEQYF,TGTGCCAGCAGCTTTACTAGCGGCTTCCACGAGCAGTACTTC
TRBJ2-7,-,-,TRBV6-1,CASSFGDEQYF,TGTGCCAGCAGTTTCGGGGACGAGCAGTACTTC
TRBJ1-5,-,few,TRBV2,CASSEGAGLFQPQHF,TGTGCCAGCAGTGAAGGGGCAGGGCTTTTCCAGCCCCAGCATTTT
TRBJ1-1,TRBD1,once,TRBV5-1,CASSQGTGGADTEAFF,TGCGCCAGCAGCCAAGGGACAGGGGGCGCTGACACTGAAGCTTTCTTT
TRBJ2-3,-,-,TRBV30,CAWRGGGLINGYF,TGTGCCTGGAGAGGAGGGGGCTTAATAAACGGATATTTT
TRBJ2-1,TRBD2,-,TRBV7-6,CASSFHGTSYNEQFF,TGTGCCAGCAGCTTCCACGGGACTAGTTACAATGAGCAGTTCTTC
TRBJ1-5,-,few,TRBV5-6,CASSLAGYSNQPQHF,TGTGCCAGCAGCTTGGCAGGGTATAGCAATCAGCCCCAGCATTTT
TRBJ2-3,-,-,TRBV4-3,CASSQDPQGGDTQYF,TGCGCCAGCAGCCAAGACCCGCAGGGAGGAGATACGCAGTATTTT
TRBJ2-5,TRBD2,-,TRBV5-1,CASSLAFVSGSAETQYF,TGCGCCAGCAGCTTGGCCTTCGTTAGCGGGAGCGCGGAGACCCAGTACTTC
TRBJ2-7,-,-,TRBV5-4,CASSPGTDSYEQYF,TGTGCCAGCAGCCCTGGCACGGACTCCTACGAGCAGTACTTC
TRBJ2-7,-,-,TRBV19,CASSIGVAGTLYEQYF,TGTGCCAGTAGTATAGGCGTGGCGGGGACCCTCTACGAGCAGTACTTC
TRBJ2-1,-,-,TRBV4-1,CASSQGHLLASRANEQFF,TGCGCCAGCAGCCAAGGGCATCTTTTGGCCTCCCGGGCCAATGAGCAGTTCTTC
TRBJ2-2,-,-,TRBV25-1,CASSESVGSRTGELFF,TGTGCCAGCAGTGAATCGGTAGGGAGTAGAACCGGGGAGCTGTTTTTT
TRBJ1-2,-,-,TRBV30,CAWSVILTGVGYTF,TGTGCCTGGAGTGTAATTTTGACGGGAGTAGGCTACACCTTC
TRBJ2-1,-,-,TRBV18,CASSPYAGYISYNEQFF,TGTGCCAGCTCACCTTACGCGGGGTATATATCCTACAATGAGCAGTTCTTC
TRBJ1-4,-,-,TRBV6-6,CASRKFATNEKLFF,TGTGCCAGCAGGAAATTTGCAACTAATGAAAAACTGTTTTTT
TRBJ2-5,-,-,TRBV7-2,CASSRDDRSQYF,TGTGCCAGCAGCCGGGACGATAGGTCACAGTACTTC
TRBJ2-3,TRBD2,-,TRBV30,CAWSLSGGSTDTQYF,TGTGCCTGGAGTTTGTCGGGAGGTAGCACAGATACGCAGTATTTT